The clone carrying this TCR beta chain has only a few counts. Its cognate antigen is unknown. This sample was included in a study of blood T cells in healthy people across ages. A J-beta primer mix and a sample-barcoded 5' primer were used in a second PCR of about 6 to 12 cycles. A 12-random-nucleotide template-switch adaptor tagged each cDNA molecule. TCRdb re-called the 5' RACE reads with MiXCR, one entry per CDR3 protein. The data show approximately 1.5 million distinct CDR3 sequences, roughly 32% seen once. Caucasian, healthy and from Russia, the donors were aged between about 6 and 90. Isolated per sample were at least 6.5 million PBMCs. Study-level findings and limits: A roughly linear age-dependent decrease characterized TCR beta diversity per million T cells.

Trimming stripped 4 bases from V and 4 bases from J, with 5 bases between. Germline-derived CDR1 and CDR2 are WSHSY and SAAADI. This CDR3 contains 12 residues. The chain joins TRBV10-2 to TRBJ1-5; the D is unclear. Sequenced material: blood. This TCR was recovered from a woman in her twenties or thirties in good health. The CDR3 bases are TGCGCCAGCAGTGGGTGGAATCAGCCCCAGCATTTT. It is translated as CASSGWNQPQHF.